These 14 T cell receptor beta chains came from one sample sequenced in a study of PD-1 blockade in classical Hodgkin lymphoma. This table comes from immunoSEQ multiplex PCR, and its TCRdb copy is limited to in-frame clones, with some not included. Seen here are around 99,000 clones, roughly 76% observed once, and the top ten hold around 17%. Every single patient, without exception, relapsed after autologous stem cell transplantation, and brentuximab vedotin exposure varied. Specimen: peripheral blood mononuclear cells (PBMCs), collected before the second cycle of nivolumab. These receptors were obtained from a human donor with classical Hodgkin lymphoma.

The chain couples TRBV10-3 to TRBJ2-7; D is uncertain. V was cut by 3 bases and J by 4 bases, with 7 bases left in between. Looked up from germline, CDR1 is ENHRY and CDR2 is SYGVKD. The CDR3 is 12 residues long. CDR3 DNA: TGTGCCATCAGTGATGGGATATACGAGCAGTACTTC. As protein: CAISDGIYEQYF.

The gene calls are TRBV6-6 and TRBJ2-3; the D is unclear. Germline-derived CDR1 and CDR2 are MNHNY and SVGAGI (reference sequence). CDR3 length: 12 residues. Trimming pared 8 bases from V and 1 base from J, leaving 7 bases between. The chain's CDR3 is CASGQRTDTQYF. The CDR3 DNA reads as TGTGCCAGCGGGCAGCGCACAGATACGCAGTATTTT.

In DNA, the CDR3 is TGTGCCAGCAGCCCTGGACACCCATATCAGCCCCAGCATTTT. Protein: CASSPGHPYQPQHF. This chain uses TRBV6-5 with TRBJ1-5, with D possibly being TRBD1 (5 bases). CDR3 length equals 14 residues. V lost 6 bases, J lost 5 bases, and 14 bases lay in between. In germline, CDR1 is MNHEY, CDR2 SVGAGI.

V and J are TRBV5-1 and TRBJ2-1; D may correspond to TRBD1 or TRBD2 (5 bases each). Trimming left V 0 bases short and J 9 bases short, with 16 bases between. The CDR3 loop spans 15 amino acids. Germline assignment: CDR1 SGHRS and CDR2 YFSETQ. CDR3 bases: TGCGCCAGCAGCTTGGCCCAGGCTAGCCAGGGTGAGCAGTTCTTC. Its translation: CASSLAQASQGEQFF.

This clone has just one count. V gene TRBV6-1 combines with J gene TRBJ2-7; D might be TRBD2 (5 bases). V gave up 5 bases and J gave up 1 base, with 15 bases separating them. The germline V gene encodes CDR1 MNHNS and CDR2 SASEGT. The CDR3 contains 15 residues. Here the CDR3 DNA reads TGTGCCAGCAGTCGACTAATCCCCTTTTCCTACGAGCAGTACTTC. As protein: CASSRLIPFSYEQYF.

This rearrangement joins TRBV5-4 to TRBJ2-7; D is ambiguous. The length of the CDR3 is 13 residues. CDR1 and CDR2 from the germline V gene are SGHNT and YYREEE (reference sequence). V shed 5 bases and J shed 1 base, with 10 bases lying between them. In nucleotides, the CDR3 is TGTGCCAGCAGACCCGTCTCTTCCTACGAGCAGTACTTC. Protein sequence: CASRPVSSYEQYF.

The chain joins TRBV7-3 to TRBJ2-1; the match to TRBD2 covers 13 bases. This CDR3 comprises 17 residues. Germline CDR1 reads SGHTA; CDR2 reads FQGTGA. Trimming removed 4 bases from V and 9 bases from J; junction bases left unmatched: 12. The CDR3 reads CASSSPPVGLAGPEQFF. In DNA, the CDR3 is TGTGCCAGCAGCTCCCCGCCGGTGGGACTAGCGGGACCTGAGCAGTTCTTC. Full variable domain (remainder filled in from reference TRBV7-3 and TRBJ2-1): GAGVSQTPSNKVTEKGKYVELRCDPISGHTALYWYRQSLGQGPEFLIYFQGTGAADDSGLPNDRFFAVRPEGSVSTLKIQRTERGDSAVYLCASSSPPVGLAGPEQFFGPGTRLTVL.

The chain employs TRBV28 and TRBJ2-7; 7 bases are a match to TRBD2. The germline CDR1 and CDR2 sequences are MDHEN and SYDVKM. The CDR3 spans 13 residues. V gave up 4 bases and J gave up 5 bases; unmatched junction bases: 5. The CDR3 DNA reads as TGTGCCAGCAGTTCTAGCGGTCCCCACGAGCAGTACTTC. Translating it yields CASSSSGPHEQYF.

V is TRBV4-1 and J is TRBJ2-1; tentatively, D is TRBD2 (6 bases). The germline V and J ends were trimmed by 5 bases and 0 bases, with 11 bases remaining between them. The CDR3 totals 15 residues. Looked up from germline, CDR1 is MGHRA and CDR2 is YSYEKL. The CDR3 DNA follows: TGCGCCAGCAGCGACACTAGCAGCTCCTACAATGAGCAGTTCTTC. It is translated as CASSDTSSSYNEQFF.

The V and J genes are TRBV18 and TRBJ1-2, with 7 bases lining up with TRBD1. This CDR3 comprises 15 residues. Per germline, CDR1 KGHSH and CDR2 LQKENI. The V segment lost 1 base and the J segment 4 bases; nucleotides outside the gene matches: 6. CDR3 in amino acids: CASSPRDSQFYGYTF. The CDR3 DNA is TGTGCCAGCTCACCACGGGACAGCCAATTCTATGGCTACACCTTC.

The chain links TRBV19 to TRBJ1-2; no definite D call. CDR1 LNHDA and CDR2 SQIVND come from the germline V gene (reference sequence). The CDR3 is 13 amino acids. Trimming left V 4 bases short and J 8 bases short, with 14 bases between. CDR3 coding DNA: TGTGCCAGTAGTAGAGGGCAAGCGGGAGGCTACACCTTC. Residues: CASSRGQAGGYTF.

DNA of the CDR3: TGCGCCAGCAGCACCCAACTTTCCTACGAGCAGTACTTC. This translates into CASSTQLSYEQYF. The rearrangement joins TRBV5-1 to TRBJ2-7; D gene uncertain. Trimming took 4 bases from V and 1 from J, leaving 9 bases between them. The CDR3 runs to 13 residues. The germline CDR1 and CDR2 sequences are SGHRS and YFSETQ. Looking up the rest from reference TRBV5-1 and TRBJ2-7 gives the full variable domain: KAGVTQTPRYLIKTRGQQVTLSCSPISGHRSVSWYQQTPGQGLQFLFEYFSETQRNKGNFPGRFSGRQFSNSRSEMNVSTLELGDSALYLCASSTQLSYEQYFGPGTRLTVT.

The rearrangement joins TRBV27 to TRBJ2-3; D is undetermined. The CDR3 sequence is 13 residues long. V lost 2 bases to trimming and J lost 5 bases, with 8 bases between them. CDR1 and CDR2 from the germline V gene are MNHEY and SMNVEV (reference sequence). The CDR3: CASSLRYQDTQYF. As DNA, the CDR3 is TGTGCCAGCAGTTTAAGGTATCAAGATACGCAGTATTTT.

The chain uses TRBV19 and TRBJ1-1; D might be TRBD1 (6 bases). The CDR3 sequence is 14 residues long. Trimming pared 3 bases from V and 4 bases from J, leaving 12 bases between. Germline-derived CDR1 and CDR2 are LNHDA and SQIVND (reference sequence). The CDR3 DNA reads TGTGCCAGTAGTATCGACAGGTTCACCACTGAAGCTTTCTTT. Its protein is CASSIDRFTTEAFF.